The 2 T cell receptor beta chains in this list originate from one sample, sequenced in a study of blood T cell repertoires in COVID-19. Sequencing was performed with immunoSEQ multiplex PCR; in TCRdb, only in-frame clones are kept and a portion is missing. Counted here are a few hundred thousand clones, roughly 86% occurring once; the ten biggest clones make up 2.5% to 3.5%. The sample comprised PBMCs or T cells enriched from blood (not recorded which). The source is a woman aged 45-60 years who had been exposed to COVID-19.

V and J are TRBV10-3 and TRBJ1-1, with D perhaps matching TRBD1 (6 bases). Trimming pared 4 bases from V and 1 base from J, leaving 10 bases between. From germline, CDR1 is ENHRY and CDR2 SYGVKD. The CDR3 spans 14 residues. The CDR3: CAISGPGQNTEAFF. The CDR3 bases are TGTGCCATCAGTGGACCGGGACAGAACACTGAAGCTTTCTTT.

The chain uses TRBV6-5 and TRBJ2-2, with a tentative D call TRBD1 (5 bases). V gave up 11 bases and J gave up 0 bases, with 16 bases separating them. Germline values: CDR1 MNHEY, CDR2 SVGAGI. CDR3 size: 15 residues. This CDR3 is CAPSASGTNTGELFF. CDR3 bases: TGTGCCCCTTCGGCGTCAGGGACGAACACCGGGGAGCTGTTTTTT.